This T cell receptor beta chain was observed in a study of beta chain features in type 1 diabetes. At the level of the study: In all, 107,917,701 sorted cells from all samples were analyzed. Study outcomes and limitations: When Type 1 diabetes patients were examined, their TCRB CDR3s proved moderately but significantly shorter in all four CD4+ subsets. Still unanswered here is whether HLA type influences TCRB rearrangement. Across patients, naive, central memory and Treg TCRB repertoires exhibited apparently greater similarity than was observed across healthy donors.

Germline-derived CDR1 and CDR2 are GTSNPN and SVGIG (reference sequence). This CDR3 region has 12 residues. As for this clone: The antigen is unknown.

The sequenced template was cDNA made from the entire isolated RNA. TCRdb keeps only in-frame clones here, not all; method: immunoSEQ multiplex PCR. The profile shows 300,000 to 450,000 clones, roughly a fifth of them singletons. This chain connects TRBV30 to TRBJ2-5, with 11 bases that match TRBD2. Near its end, the DNA agrees better with TRBJ2-7, so the J call may be wrong. Sequences were obtained from naive CD4+ T cells from blood. The receptor's source is a woman between 18 and 30 years old in good health. CDR3 bases: TGTGCTAGCGGGAGGGCCTCAAACGAGCAGTACTTC. As protein: CASGRASNEQYF.